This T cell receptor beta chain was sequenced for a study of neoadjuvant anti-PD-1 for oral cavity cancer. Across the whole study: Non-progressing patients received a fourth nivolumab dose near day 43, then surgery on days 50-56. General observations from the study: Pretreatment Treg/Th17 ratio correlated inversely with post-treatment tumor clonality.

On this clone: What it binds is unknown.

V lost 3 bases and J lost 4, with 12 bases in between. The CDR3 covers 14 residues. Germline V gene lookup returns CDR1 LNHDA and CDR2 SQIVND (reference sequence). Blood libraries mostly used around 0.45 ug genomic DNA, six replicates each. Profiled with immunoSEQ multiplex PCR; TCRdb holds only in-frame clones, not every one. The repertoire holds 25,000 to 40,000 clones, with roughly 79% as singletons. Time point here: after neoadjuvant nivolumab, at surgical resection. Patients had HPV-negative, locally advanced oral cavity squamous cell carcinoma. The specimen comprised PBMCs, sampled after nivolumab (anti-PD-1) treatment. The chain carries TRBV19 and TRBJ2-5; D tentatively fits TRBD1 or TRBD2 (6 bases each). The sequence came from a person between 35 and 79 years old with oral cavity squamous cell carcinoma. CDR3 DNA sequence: TGTGCCAGTAGTATGAGGGGGGTGGGAGAGACCCAGTACTTC. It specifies CASSMRGVGETQYF.